This entry lists 19 T cell receptor beta chains sequenced from one sample in a study of cytomegalovirus exposure and HLA in healthy donors. Amplification used 60 Vbeta primers and 13 Jbeta primers. Assay used: immunoSEQ multiplex PCR; TCRdb lists only in-frame clones, some missing. Among 100,000 or so clones listed, 76% were seen once. Sequencing input: PBMCs. The receptor set was obtained from a woman in her forties or fifties in good health and CMV-seropositive.

This clone was observed once. This chain joins TRBV2 and TRBJ1-2; D possibly corresponds to TRBD1 (6 bases). Trimming took 2 bases from V and 4 from J, leaving 11 bases between them. Per the germline V gene, CDR1 is SNHLY and CDR2 is FYNNEI. The CDR3 sequence is 14 residues long. This CDR3 reads CASSERGGGYGYTF. DNA of the CDR3: TGTGCCAGCAGTGAAAGAGGGGGGGGCTATGGCTACACCTTC.

This chain connects TRBV27 to TRBJ1-1; tentatively, D is TRBD1 (5 bases). Trimming left V 2 bases short and J 5 bases short, with 9 bases between. Germline CDR1 and CDR2: MNHEY and SMNVEV (reference sequence). There are 13 residues in the CDR3. In DNA form, the CDR3 reads TGTGCCAGCAGTTTACAGGGAAGGACTGAAGCTTTCTTT. Its translation: CASSLQGRTEAFF.

The V and J genes are TRBV10-3 and TRBJ1-2, with 10 bases lining up with TRBD1. CDR1 and CDR2 (germline): ENHRY, SYGVKD. This CDR3 contains 12 residues. V dropped 6 bases and J dropped 8; count of bases not matched to a gene: 3. CDR3 in amino acids: CAIRGQGGGYTF. CDR3 coding DNA: TGTGCCATCAGAGGACAGGGGGGAGGCTACACCTTC.

The V call is TRBV15, the J call TRBJ2-3; TRBD2 aligns across 10 bases. This CDR3 is built from 15 residues. Germline CDR1 is LNHNV and CDR2 is YYDKDF (reference sequence). Germline trimming cut 3 bases from V and 6 bases from J; bases unmatched to any gene: 6. CDR3 in DNA: TGTGCCACCAGCAGCGGTCTAGCGGGGGATGATACGCAGTATTTT. Protein sequence: CATSSGLAGDDTQYF.

The chain carries TRBV9 and TRBJ2-7, with 7 bases lining up with TRBD1. Germline-derived CDR1 and CDR2 are SGDLS and YYNGEE. V dropped 0 bases and J dropped 3; count of bases not matched to a gene: 3. The CDR3 is 14 amino acids. The CDR3 nucleotides read TGTGCCAGCAGCGTAGGGGACAGAATCTACGAGCAGTACTTC. Its protein is CASSVGDRIYEQYF.

The chain joins TRBV7-3 to TRBJ2-5; possibly TRBD1 for D (5 bases). V gave up 1 base and J gave up 6 bases, with 12 bases separating them. This CDR3 contains 14 residues. In germline, CDR1 is SGHTA, CDR2 FQGTGA. CDR3 in DNA: TGTGCCAGCAGCTTAAATATAGGGGTGAAGACCCAGTACTTC. Protein product: CASSLNIGVKTQYF. The full variable domain, in which reference TRBV7-3 and TRBJ2-5 provide the parts outside the CDR3, is GAGVSQTPSNKVTEKGKYVELRCDPISGHTALYWYRQSLGQGPEFLIYFQGTGAADDSGLPNDRFFAVRPEGSVSTLKIQRTERGDSAVYLCASSLNIGVKTQYFGPGTRLLVL.

The CDR3 protein is CAWGGTEETQYF. CDR3 in DNA: TGTGCCTGGGGGGGGACCGAAGAGACCCAGTACTTC. V gene TRBV30 combines with J gene TRBJ2-5; the D gene is possibly TRBD2 (6 bases). Germline V gene lookup returns CDR1 GTSNPN and CDR2 SVGIG (reference sequence). The CDR3 sequence is 12 residues long. The germline V and J ends were trimmed by 5 bases and 3 bases, with 10 bases remaining between them. Based on the CDR3 plus reference TRBV30 and TRBJ2-5, the full variable domain is SQTIHQWPATLVQPVGSPLSLECTVEGTSNPNLYWYRQAAGRGLQLLFYSVGIGQISSEVPQNLSASRPQDRQFILSSKKLLLSDSGFYLCAWGGTEETQYFGPGTRLLVL.

V is TRBV2 and J is TRBJ1-6; D gene unclear. Germline CDR1 and CDR2: SNHLY and FYNNEI. The CDR3 totals 15 residues. Trimming stripped 4 bases from V and 7 bases from J, with 14 bases between. This CDR3 is CASSVSSSGNSPLHF. In nucleotides, the CDR3 is TGTGCCAGCAGTGTTAGTAGTTCGGGAAATTCACCCCTCCACTTT.

The genes are TRBV4-1 and TRBJ1-2, with D maybe TRBD1 (5 bases). Trimming took off 4 bases at V and 8 bases at J, with 17 bases between the two ends. Per the germline V gene, CDR1 is MGHRA and CDR2 is YSYEKL. The CDR3 is 14 residues long. The CDR3 nucleotides read TGCGCCAGCAGCCCTGAAGGGTCAGGGAGGGGCTACACCTTC. Its translation is CASSPEGSGRGYTF.

The rearrangement uses TRBV27 and TRBJ1-2; D may be TRBD1 (5 bases). The V gene lost 4 bases and the J gene lost 4 bases, with 19 bases spanning the gap. CDR1 is MNHEY, CDR2 SMNVEV, per germline (reference sequence). The CDR3 sequence is 16 residues long. The CDR3 reads CASSWGRAGWSYGYTF. As DNA, the CDR3 is TGTGCCAGCAGTTGGGGTAGGGCAGGGTGGAGCTATGGCTACACCTTC.

The chain joins TRBV9 to TRBJ2-7; D gene unclear. There are 15 residues in the CDR3. Trimming left V 0 bases short and J 0 bases short, with 10 bases between. Germline V gene sequence: CDR1 SGDLS, CDR2 YYNGEE. CDR3 DNA: TGTGCCAGCAGCGTAGTTCCAGGCGACTCCTACGAGCAGTACTTC. It encodes CASSVVPGDSYEQYF.

V and J are TRBV4-1 and TRBJ2-1, with 11 bases identical to TRBD2. The trim removed 6 bases at V and 5 bases at J, leaving 9 bases unmatched. Germline CDR1 MGHRA, CDR2 YSYEKL. CDR3 length: 16 residues. CDR3 nucleotide sequence: TGCGCCAGCAGACAAACTTCTAGCGGGAGGAACAATGAGCAGTTCTTC. This gives the protein CASRQTSSGRNNEQFF.

The chain joins TRBV5-4 to TRBJ2-1, with 9 bases matching TRBD2. Looked up from germline, CDR1 is SGHNT and CDR2 is YYREEE (reference sequence). V dropped 6 bases and J dropped 0; count of bases not matched to a gene: 4. This CDR3 is 15 amino acids long. CDR3 DNA sequence: TGTGCCAGCACCCTGACTAGCGGCTCCTACAATGAGCAGTTCTTC. Translation: CASTLTSGSYNEQFF.

This chain links TRBV7-9 with TRBJ2-7, with D possibly TRBD1 on 8 matching bases. This CDR3 region has 14 residues. Per the germline V gene, CDR1 is SEHNR and CDR2 is FQNEAQ (reference sequence). Between the trimmed V and J ends, which lost 6 bases and 10 bases, there was a span of 22 bases. CDR3 protein: CASRVSHRGREQYF. CDR3 DNA: TGTGCCAGCAGGGTAAGCCACAGGGGGAGGGAACAGTACTTC. The entire variable domain, with the rest obtained from reference TRBV7-9 and TRBJ2-7, is as follows: DTGVSQNPRHKITKRGQNVTFRCDPISEHNRLYWYRQTLGQGPEFLTYFQNEAQLEKSRLLSDRFSAERPKGSFSTLEIQRTEQGDSAMYLCASRVSHRGREQYFGPGTRLTVT.

The chain carries TRBV30 and TRBJ1-3, with 11 bases aligning to TRBD1. CDR1 is GTSNPN, CDR2 SVGIG, per germline (reference sequence). Trimming at V came to 2 bases and at J to 4 bases, leaving 4 bases not matched to a gene. CDR3 length: 15 residues. CDR3 loop: CAWSRDRGTGNTIYF. In DNA form, the CDR3 reads TGTGCCTGGAGTCGGGACAGGGGGACCGGAAACACCATATATTTT. Full variable domain (rest looked up from reference TRBV30 and TRBJ1-3): SQTIHQWPATLVQPVGSPLSLECTVEGTSNPNLYWYRQAAGRGLQLLFYSVGIGQISSEVPQNLSASRPQDRQFILSSKKLLLSDSGFYLCAWSRDRGTGNTIYFGEGSWLTVV.

The chain employs TRBV5-1 and TRBJ1-1; D remains ambiguous. The V end lost 3 bases, the J end lost 2 bases, and 11 bases lay between the germline ends. This CDR3 spans 14 amino acids. Germline V lookup: CDR1 SGHRS, CDR2 YFSETQ. CDR3 in DNA: TGCGCCAGCAGCTGGAGAGGAAGTAACACTGAAGCTTTCTTT. Protein: CASSWRGSNTEAFF. Together with reference TRBV5-1 and TRBJ1-1, the CDR3 gives the full variable domain: KAGVTQTPRYLIKTRGQQVTLSCSPISGHRSVSWYQQTPGQGLQFLFEYFSETQRNKGNFPGRFSGRQFSNSRSEMNVSTLELGDSALYLCASSWRGSNTEAFFGQGTRLTVV.

In DNA, the CDR3 is TGTGCCAGCAGTGAAGAGGGACAGGAGATTTACGAGCAGTACTTC. Protein product: CASSEEGQEIYEQYF. The V and J genes are TRBV6-1 and TRBJ2-7; 8 bases match TRBD1. This CDR3 has 15 amino acids. In germline, CDR1 is MNHNS, CDR2 SASEGT. The ends lost 1 base at V and 4 bases at J; junction bases unmatched: 6.

This clone was counted once. This rearrangement joins TRBV7-9 to TRBJ1-1; 8 bases agree with TRBD1. Germline CDR1 reads SEHNR; CDR2 reads FQNEAQ (reference sequence). The V and J ends lost 1 base and 5 bases, in that order; junction bases with no gene match: 3. The CDR3 consists of 14 residues. CDR3 bases: TGTGCCAGCAGCTTAGGGACAGGGAGGACTGAAGCTTTCTTT. Amino acids: CASSLGTGRTEAFF.

The rearrangement joins TRBV7-2 to TRBJ2-7, with D maybe TRBD2 (6 bases). This CDR3 is 15 amino acids long. Germline CDR1 and CDR2: SGHTA and FQGNSA. The V gene lost 7 bases and the J gene lost 0 bases, with 16 bases spanning the gap. The CDR3 sequence: CASTPRAGSSYEQYF. The DNA of the CDR3 is TGTGCCAGCACCCCACGGGCGGGAAGCTCCTACGAGCAGTACTTC.